The source of this T cell receptor beta chain is a study of blood T cells in healthy people across ages. Together with a sample-barcoded 5' primer, a J-beta primer mix was included in a second PCR lasting roughly 6 to 12 cycles. TCRdb analysed the 5' RACE reads with MiXCR anew, one entry per CDR3 protein. The table has some 730,000 distinct CDR3 sequences, about 24% seen once. This clonotype was seen many times. The CDR3 length is 18 residues. The germline V gene has CDR1 MNHEY and CDR2 SVGAGI. V lost 2 bases, J lost 4 bases, and 20 bases lay in between. The chain employs TRBV6-5 and TRBJ1-4, with D possibly being TRBD1 (5 bases). The source is a man in his 70s in good health. The sequenced material came from blood. CDR3 sequence reads: CASSYGSRENSRNEKLFF. In DNA form, the CDR3 reads TGTGCCAGCAGTTACGGCAGCAGGGAGAACTCTCGTAATGAAAAACTGTTTTTT.